These T cell receptor beta chains were read from a single sample in a study of graft-versus-host responses after intestinal transplantation. Clones were read by immunoSEQ multiplex PCR, and TCRdb kept only the in-frame ones, dropping some. The table has approximately 90,000 clones, approximately 90% seen once. For these TCRs, the target antigens are not known. Source: unstimulated CD8+ T cells sorted from spleen or lymph node cells, taken before transplant. These receptors came from a human donor who was the organ donor for an intestinal transplant. Both conserved end residues are part of each CDR3. D genes are given only for firm matches. A clone size is listed for some rows: how often the clone was seen (once, few, many), or a class if it is expanded.

clone size	D gene	V gene	J gene	CDR3 DNA	CDR3 protein
.	.	TRBV7-9	TRBJ2-5	TGTGCCAGCAGCTTAAGGTCCTTGTTTAGGGAAGAAGAGACCCAGTACTTC	CASSLRSLFREEETQYF
once	.	TRBV15	TRBJ1-5	TGTGCCACCAGCAGAGATTTACCGGGGAGCCTCGAAATTGGTTATAGCAATCAGCCCCAGCATTTT	CATSRDLPGSLEIGYSNQPQHF
.	.	TRBV6-1	TRBJ1-5	TGTGCCAGCAGTGATGCGGGGGTGGGTCAGCCCCAGCATTTT	CASSDAGVGQPQHF
.	TRBD1	TRBV5-1	TRBJ2-2	TGCGCCAGCAGCGAATGGACAGGGGGAGCTAACACCGGGGAGCTGTTTTTT	CASSEWTGGANTGELFF
.	.	TRBV29-1	TRBJ1-1	TGCAGCGTTGGTAAGGGTAACACTGAAGCTTTCTTT	CSVGKGNTEAFF
.	.	TRBV6-4	TRBJ1-2	TGTGCCACCCTGGGAGGGGAAGGTGGCTACACCTTC	CATLGGEGGYTF
.	.	TRBV2	TRBJ2-3	TGTGCCAGCAATCAGGGGTCAGATACGCAGTATTTT	CASNQGSDTQYF
.	.	TRBV7-9	TRBJ2-7	TGTGCCAGCAGCGACGTTACCTCGGACAGAAGCTACGAGCAGTACTTC	CASSDVTSDRSYEQYF
.	.	TRBV4-1	TRBJ1-5	TGCGCCAGCAGCCAAGAAAGTGGGGGGTATAGCAATCAGCCCCAGCATTTT	CASSQESGGYSNQPQHF
few	TRBD2	TRBV11-3	TRBJ2-5	TGTGCCAGCAGGTTGGGGGGGGGAGAGACCCAGTACTTC	CASRLGGGETQYF
.	.	TRBV10-2	TRBJ2-1	TGCGCCAGCAAGCCGGACAGCAGCTCCTACAATGAGCAGTTCTTC	CASKPDSSSYNEQFF
.	TRBD2	TRBV9	TRBJ2-5	TGTGCCAGCAGCGTAGAGAGCGGGGGAACGTGGGAGACCCAGTACTTC	CASSVESGGTWETQYF
.	.	TRBV27	TRBJ2-2	TGTGCCAGCAGTCCTATACTCACCGGGGAGCTGTTTTTT	CASSPILTGELFF
few	.	TRBV19	TRBJ1-1	TGTGCCAGTAGTAATACAGCCTTCATGAACACTGAAGCTTTCTTT	CASSNTAFMNTEAFF
.	TRBD1	TRBV13	TRBJ1-2	TGTGCCAGCAGCTTCCTGACAGGGCACTATGGCTACACCTTC	CASSFLTGHYGYTF
.	TRBD2	TRBV6-4	TRBJ2-3	TGTGCCAGCAGTGACTCAGGCGGGAGCTCAGATACGCAGTATTTT	CASSDSGGSSDTQYF
.	.	TRBV19	TRBJ2-7	TGTGCCAGTAGTATTGTAGACTCCTACGAGCAGTACTTC	CASSIVDSYEQYF
.	.	TRBV6-5	TRBJ1-3	TGTGCCAGCAGTGTAATAGGGCTCTCTGGAAACACCATATATTTT	CASSVIGLSGNTIYF
.	.	TRBV27	TRBJ1-2	TGTGCCAGCAGCACTGGGGGGCATCCAGTCTATGGCTACACCTTC	CASSTGGHPVYGYTF
.	.	TRBV4-1	TRBJ2-7	TGCGCCAGCAGCCAATGGACTGGGAAACACTACGAGCAGTACTTC	CASSQWTGKHYEQYF
.	.	TRBV5-4	TRBJ1-1	TGTGCCAGCAGCTTGGGAAGACCGGTGAACACTGAAGCTTTCTTT	CASSLGRPVNTEAFF
few	TRBD2	TRBV2	TRBJ2-7	TGTGCCAGCAGTGTCTACGGGGGGAGCTACGAGCAGTACTTC	CASSVYGGSYEQYF
.	.	TRBV5-1	TRBJ2-1	TGCGCCAGCATGGCCCACAATGAGCAGTTCTTC	CASMAHNEQFF
.	TRBD2	TRBV19	TRBJ2-3	TGTGCCAGTAGTATAGAGGAGGGGAGGGCAGCACCAGATACGCAGTATTTT	CASSIEEGRAAPDTQYF
.	.	TRBV11-3	TRBJ2-7	TGTGCCAGCAGCCAACTGGGGACGGGCGAGCAGTACTTC	CASSQLGTGEQYF
.	TRBD1	TRBV30	TRBJ1-2	TGTGCCTGGAGTAGTGCAGGACAGGGCTTATTC	CAWSSAGQGLF
.	.	TRBV9	TRBJ1-2	TGTGCCAGCAGCGGGCCAGGTCAGCCTAACTATGGCTACACCTTC	CASSGPGQPNYGYTF
.	TRBD1	TRBV4-1	TRBJ2-7	TGCGCCAGCAGCCAGACCATTTGGACAGGGTGGTACGAGCAGTACTTC	CASSQTIWTGWYEQYF
.	.	TRBV27	TRBJ2-3	TGTGCCAGCAGTTTAATAGGGGTTGGTGATACGCAGTATTTT	CASSLIGVGDTQYF
.	.	TRBV10-3	TRBJ1-1	TGTGCCATCAGACCCAGGCCCAGGGACACTGAAGCTTTCTTT	CAIRPRPRDTEAFF
.	.	TRBV11-2	TRBJ2-1	TGTGCCAGCAGCCCGACTGGTTACAATGAGCAGTTCTTC	CASSPTGYNEQFF
.	TRBD1	TRBV27	TRBJ2-2	TGTGCCAGCCGGGCAGGGGGCGGCACCGGGGAGCTGTTTTTT	CASRAGGGTGELFF
.	TRBD2	TRBV4-1	TRBJ2-1	TGCGCCAGCAGCCAAGACGCTAGCGGGTACAATGAGCAGTTCTTC	CASSQDASGYNEQFF
.	TRBD2	TRBV27	TRBJ2-7	TGTGCCAGCAGTATCAACGGGAGGGGATCGTACGAGCAGTACTTC	CASSINGRGSYEQYF
.	TRBD1	TRBV6-6	TRBJ1-4	TGTGCCAGCAGCCCGGACAGGGGACGTGAAAAACTGTTTTTT	CASSPDRGREKLFF
.	.	TRBV4-1	TRBJ2-7	TGCGCCAGCAGCCAAAAGGGGACAGAGCAGTACTTC	CASSQKGTEQYF
.	.	TRBV29-1	TRBJ2-7	TGCAGCGTTTTAACTACACGGACCTACGAGCAGTACTTC	CSVLTTRTYEQYF
.	TRBD2	TRBV19	TRBJ2-7	TGTGCCAGTAGGGGACTAGCGGGTAGCTCCTACGAGCAGTACTTC	CASRGLAGSSYEQYF
.	.	TRBV5-1	TRBJ1-1	TGCGCCAGCAGCTCTATTGAAGCTTTCTTT	CASSSIEAFF
few	TRBD1	TRBV2	TRBJ2-2	TGTGCCAGCACTGGGACAGGGGGCGCGTTTGACGGGGAGCTGTTTTTT	CASTGTGGAFDGELFF
.	TRBD1	TRBV6-1	TRBJ2-7	TGTGCCAGCAGTGTTCTTGTAGGACAGGTTGGCTACGAGCAGTACTTC	CASSVLVGQVGYEQYF
.	.	TRBV9	TRBJ1-6	TGTGCCAGCAGCGTAGCTGGGCAGGGGAATTCACCCCTCCACTTT	CASSVAGQGNSPLHF
once	TRBD2	TRBV5-4	TRBJ2-3	TGTGCCAGCAGCTTGGAGCGGGAGGCAACAGATACGCAGTATTTT	CASSLEREATDTQYF
few	.	TRBV6-5	TRBJ2-7	TGTGCCAGCAGTTACGGACCGGTCGCCTACGAGCAGTACTTC	CASSYGPVAYEQYF
.	.	TRBV5-4	TRBJ2-1	TGTGCCAGCAGCTTGATAGGGGGAGGGCATGAGCAGTTCTTC	CASSLIGGGHEQFF
.	.	TRBV5-1	TRBJ1-1	TGCGCCAGCAGCTTGGAAGGCACTGAAGCTTTCTTT	CASSLEGTEAFF
.	.	TRBV5-5	TRBJ1-1	TGTGCCAGCAGCTTGTGGGGATGGGCGGATGCTTTCTTT	CASSLWGWADAFF
.	TRBD2	TRBV5-4	TRBJ2-2	TGTGCCAGCAGTCCGAGCGGGGGAGGGGGCACCGGGGAGCTGTTTTTT	CASSPSGGGGTGELFF
once	TRBD2	TRBV5-8	TRBJ2-3	TGTGCCAGCAGCCTCGCGGGGGTCTCAATCACAGATACGCAGTATTTT	CASSLAGVSITDTQYF
.	TRBD1	TRBV27	TRBJ1-3	TGTGCCAGCAGTTTATCGGCAGGGGGACTTGGAAACACCATATATTTT	CASSLSAGGLGNTIYF
.	.	TRBV2	TRBJ2-5	TGTGCCAGCAGAGACCGGGCCAAGGATACCAAAGAGACCCAGTACTTC	CASRDRAKDTKETQYF
.	.	TRBV30	TRBJ1-4	TGTGCCTGGAGTGTAAGTCCCGATGGAAAACTGTTTTTT	CAWSVSPDGKLFF